Shown below are 28 T cell receptor beta chains from a single sample sequenced in a study of blood T cells in healthy people across ages. Primed by a sample-barcoded 5' primer and a J-beta primer mix, a second PCR proceeded for roughly 7 to 12 cycles. TCRdb itself ran the 5' RACE reads through MiXCR, one entry per CDR3 protein. The sample records about 720,000 distinct CDR3 sequences, 22% being singletons. The sample taken for sequencing was blood. The source is a man aged 70 or older in good health.

The J gene is TRBJ2-3, the V gene TRBV7-2; 8 bases map to TRBD2. Germline V gene data show CDR1 as SGHTA and CDR2 as FQGNSA. Trimming cost V 4 bases and J 1 base; bases outside gene matches: 13. The CDR3 runs 18 residues. The CDR3 spells CASSSPGLGIRRTDTQYF. The CDR3, as DNA: TGTGCCAGCAGCTCACCGGGACTAGGTATTCGGCGCACAGATACGCAGTATTTT.

At least ten counts were recorded for this clonotype. The rearrangement links TRBV5-1 to TRBJ1-1, with unresolved D. V was cut by 0 bases and J by 0 bases, with 12 bases left in between. CDR1 and CDR2 from the germline V gene are SGHRS and YFSETQ. This CDR3 contains 16 residues. CDR3 in amino acids: CASSLVAGTLNTEAFF. CDR3 in DNA: TGCGCCAGCAGCTTGGTAGCAGGTACGCTGAACACTGAAGCTTTCTTT.

This clonotype appeared many times. This chain links TRBV11-2 with TRBJ1-4; D is unresolved. Per the germline V gene, CDR1 is SGHAT and CDR2 is FQNNGV. The CDR3 consists of 14 residues. Trimming removed 1 base at V and 6 bases at J, with 9 bases between. DNA of the CDR3: TGTGCCAGCAGCTTAGCTGGGCGGGATGAAAAACTGTTTTTT. Amino acids: CASSLAGRDEKLFF.

As regards this clonotype: The junction differs from germline at one of its ends, possibly a read error. This chain connects TRBV7-8 to TRBJ2-5; 7 bases align to TRBD2. The CDR3 is 17 residues long. From germline, CDR1 is SGHVS and CDR2 FQNEAQ. The CDR3 region is CASSLAGLAVMQEAQYF. CDR3 DNA: TGTGCCAGCAGCTTGGCGGGCCTAGCGGTAATGCAAGAGGCCCAGTACTTC.

This clonotype was counted ten times or more. The chain recombines TRBV20-1 with TRBJ1-4; D is uncertain. CDR1 is DFQATT and CDR2 is SNEGSKA in the germline V gene (reference sequence). The CDR3 runs to 13 residues. The ends were cut back, 2 bases at V and 5 bases at J, with 9 bases in the middle. The CDR3 here is CSARLTVNEKLFF. DNA of the CDR3: TGCAGTGCTAGATTGACGGTGAATGAAAAACTGTTTTTT.

This rearrangement joins TRBV19 to TRBJ2-1, with no clear D. The CDR3 consists of 15 residues. Germline lookup yields CDR1 LNHDA and CDR2 SQIVND (reference sequence). V lost 3 bases and J lost 2, with 11 bases in between. The CDR3 protein is CASSMSRMAYNEQFF. The CDR3 nucleotides read TGTGCCAGTAGTATGTCGCGGATGGCCTACAATGAGCAGTTCTTC.

This clonotype was seen only a few times. The genes are TRBV14 and TRBJ2-7; possible D gene TRBD1, 6 bases. In germline, CDR1 is SGHDN, CDR2 FVKESK. The V end lost 1 base, the J end lost 3 bases, and 10 bases lay between the germline ends. This CDR3 is built from 14 residues. CDR3 nucleotides: TGTGCCAGCAGCCAAGTCCAGGGGATCTACGAGCAGTACTTC. This encodes CASSQVQGIYEQYF.

The chain employs TRBV7-2 and TRBJ1-2, with D maybe TRBD1 (6 bases). The V gene lost 3 bases and the J gene lost 6 bases, with 17 bases spanning the gap. Germline CDR1 SGHTA, CDR2 FQGNSA. CDR3 length: 15 amino acids. CDR3 in amino acids: CASSFTGTLRHGYTF. In DNA form, the CDR3 reads TGTGCCAGCAGCTTTACAGGGACCCTTCGGCATGGCTACACCTTC. Filled out from reference TRBV7-2 and TRBJ1-2, the complete variable domain reads GAGVSQSPSNKVTEKGKDVELRCDPISGHTALYWYRQSLGQGLEFLIYFQGNSAPDKSGLPSDRFSAERTGGSVSTLTIQRTQQEDSAVYLCASSFTGTLRHGYTFGSGTRLTVV.

This clonotype turned up a few times. The V and J genes are TRBV7-2 and TRBJ1-2; 9 bases are a match to TRBD1. Germline CDR1 SGHTA, CDR2 FQGNSA. CDR3 length: 16 amino acids. Trimming cost V 1 base and J 8 bases; bases outside gene matches: 11. The chain's CDR3 is CASSLVPGTGKEGYTF. CDR3 nucleotides: TGTGCCAGCAGCTTAGTCCCAGGGACAGGGAAAGAGGGCTACACCTTC.

Ten or more counts support this clonotype. The CDR3 DNA is TGTGCCAGCACCAGCATTCCAACAGGGAAGCAGTTCTTC. Encoded protein: CASTSIPTGKQFF. V and J are TRBV28 and TRBJ2-1; a possible D gene is TRBD1 (6 bases). The CDR3 is 13 amino acids. CDR1 is MDHEN, CDR2 SYDVKM, per germline. V lost 7 bases, J lost 11 bases, and 18 bases lay in between.

The J gene is TRBJ2-5, the V gene TRBV6-2 or TRBV6-3; D remains unclear. With 0 bases removed from V and 3 bases from J, the gap between germline ends came to 8 bases. The CDR3 sequence is 14 residues long. Per germline, CDR1 MNHEY and CDR2 SVGEGT. The CDR3 sequence is CASSYSDREETQYF. CDR3 nucleotide sequence: TGTGCCAGCAGTTACTCGGACCGGGAAGAGACCCAGTACTTC.

The J gene is TRBJ2-3, the V gene TRBV20-1, with 7 nucleotides matching TRBD1. CDR1 and CDR2 from the germline V gene are DFQATT and SNEGSKA (reference sequence). The CDR3 is made up of 14 amino acids. V trimming: 3 bases; J trimming: 6 bases; junction bases outside the gene matches: 9. CDR3 in DNA: TGCAGTGCTAGCCGGACAGGACCTGGGGATACGCAGTATTTT. This translates into CSASRTGPGDTQYF.

This sequence joins TRBV28 and TRBJ2-3; possibly TRBD1 for D (5 bases). Per germline, CDR1 MDHEN and CDR2 SYDVKM. CDR3 length equals 15 residues. The germline V and J ends were trimmed by 10 bases and 7 bases, with 24 bases remaining between them. CDR3 in amino acids: CATRPDGAYGNTQYF. CDR3 DNA: TGTGCCACTCGCCCGGATGGGGCATATGGGAATACGCAGTATTTT.

The rearrangement uses TRBV9 and TRBJ2-2; D is ambiguous. V was shortened by 4 bases and J by 6 bases, with 13 bases between the two germline ends. The germline CDR1 and CDR2 sequences are SGDLS and YYNGEE. CDR3 length equals 14 residues. The CDR3 is CASSSVPGAGELFF. DNA for the CDR3: TGTGCCAGCAGCTCAGTCCCGGGCGCCGGGGAGCTGTTTTTT.

This clonotype was seen more than once but under ten times. The rearrangement links TRBV6-2 or TRBV6-3 to TRBJ2-3, with D uncertain. The CDR3 sequence is 14 residues long. Germline values: CDR1 MNHEY, CDR2 SVGEGT. Trimming removed 1 base at V and 2 bases at J, with 7 bases between. In nucleotides, the CDR3 is TGTGCCAGCAGTTACTGGCGGTCCACAGATACGCAGTATTTT. Translating it yields CASSYWRSTDTQYF.

This clonotype was found once. The chain joins TRBV20-1 to TRBJ1-2; D remains unclear. Germline CDR1 reads DFQATT; CDR2 reads SNEGSKA (reference sequence). The V end was cut by 4 bases, the J end by 2 bases, with 8 bases between. This CDR3 comprises 12 residues. CDR3 region: CSAIRGNYGYTF. The CDR3 bases are TGCAGTGCTATTCGGGGAAACTATGGCTACACCTTC.

This rearrangement joins TRBV12-3 or TRBV12-4 to TRBJ2-5; D call uncertain. Matching the DNA end better, TRBJ2-7 makes the J call doubtful. This CDR3 region has 13 residues. The CDR3 DNA reads as TGTGCCAGCAGAACGGTCGGAAGCTACGAGCAGTACTTC. Translation gives CASRTVGSYEQYF.

V and J are TRBV7-9 and TRBJ2-1; D is unresolved. The CDR3 totals 15 residues. CDR1 and CDR2 (germline): SEHNR, FQNEAQ (reference sequence). Deletions cut 0 bases from V and 2 bases from J, with 8 bases between. The chain's CDR3 is CASSLAGKTYNEQFF. The CDR3 nucleotides read TGTGCCAGCAGCTTAGCTGGCAAAACCTACAATGAGCAGTTCTTC.

The chain couples TRBV6-5 to TRBJ2-5; the match to TRBD1 covers 7 bases. This CDR3 spans 14 amino acids. Germline CDR1 is MNHEY and CDR2 is SVGAGI. V shed 1 base, J shed 1 base, and the junction held 0 bases outside the gene matches. The CDR3 DNA reads as TGTGCCAGCAGTTACTACAGGGGCCAAGAGACCCAGTACTTC. Protein product: CASSYYRGQETQYF.

The chain links TRBV3-1 to TRBJ2-7, with D possibly being TRBD2 (7 bases). The tail of the sequence fits TRBJ2-1 better, so the J call may be wrong. Germline CDR1 LGHDT, CDR2 YNNKEL (reference sequence). The CDR3 length is 16 residues. This CDR3 is CASSQDWGGLVNEQFF. In DNA, the CDR3 is TGTGCCAGCAGCCAAGACTGGGGGGGCCTGGTCAATGAGCAGTTCTTC.

The CDR3 DNA reads as TGTGCCACCAGCCTCCGACAGAACACTGAAGCTTTCTTT. Its translation is CATSLRQNTEAFF. The V call is TRBV15, the J call TRBJ1-1; D remains unclear. Deletions cut 5 bases from V and 1 base from J, with 8 bases between. Germline V gene sequence: CDR1 LNHNV, CDR2 YYDKDF (reference sequence). The CDR3 totals 13 residues.

This clonotype was observed a few times. The CDR3 DNA reads as TGCAGCGTTGAGAACCTAGCGGGGAAAGATACGCAGTATTTT. Translating it yields CSVENLAGKDTQYF. The rearrangement joins TRBV29-1 to TRBJ2-3, with 9 bases that match TRBD2. This CDR3 spans 14 amino acids. CDR1 and CDR2 from the germline V gene are SQVTM and ANQGSEA. Losses at the gene ends were 3 bases for V and 5 bases for J; bases not matched to a gene: 6.

The chain recombines TRBV24-1 with TRBJ2-5; tentative D call: TRBD2 (6 bases). The CDR3 has 14 residues. The germline V gene has CDR1 KGHDR and CDR2 SFDVKD. V was cut by 5 bases and J by 8 bases, with 17 bases left in between. The CDR3 DNA is TGTGCCACCAGTGGAAAAGGGACTTCAGCAACCCAGTACTTC. Translated: CATSGKGTSATQYF.

The chain carries TRBV4-1 and TRBJ2-5, with D unclear. The CDR3 contains 15 residues. V was cut by 0 bases and J by 3 bases, with 11 bases left in between. Per germline, CDR1 MGHRA and CDR2 YSYEKL. The CDR3 sequence: CASSQDLGRKETQYF. As DNA, the CDR3 is TGCGCCAGCAGCCAAGATCTAGGTAGGAAAGAGACCCAGTACTTC.

The V gene is TRBV14, the J gene TRBJ2-1, with 10 positions matching TRBD2. Germline-derived CDR1 and CDR2 are SGHDN and FVKESK. The ends lost 4 bases at V and 9 bases at J; junction bases unmatched: 3. The CDR3 length is 13 residues. As DNA, the CDR3 is TGTGCCAGCAGCCTACTAGCGGGGAGTGAGCAGTTCTTC. The encoded protein is CASSLLAGSEQFF.

This clonotype was detected a few times. V gene TRBV7-9 combines with J gene TRBJ1-1, with TRBD1 matching over 8 bases. Unmatched junction bases numbered 2, after V lost 10 bases and J lost 4 bases. Germline assignment: CDR1 SEHNR and CDR2 FQNEAQ (reference sequence). CDR3 size: 11 residues. The CDR3 DNA reads TGTGCCACCGGACAGGGCACTGAAGCTTTCTTT. The encoded protein is CATGQGTEAFF. Combining the CDR3 with reference TRBV7-9 and TRBJ1-1 gives the whole variable domain DTGVSQNPRHKITKRGQNVTFRCDPISEHNRLYWYRQTLGQGPEFLTYFQNEAQLEKSRLLSDRFSAERPKGSFSTLEIQRTEQGDSAMYLCATGQGTEAFFGQGTRLTVV.

This chain links TRBV12-3 or TRBV12-4 with TRBJ2-3, with unresolved D. V was clipped by 4 bases and J by 10 bases, with 18 bases between them. The CDR3 is 14 amino acids. CDR3 DNA sequence: TGTGCCAGCAGTTCCGATCCACGTCCGGCTCCGCAGTATTTT. Its translation is CASSSDPRPAPQYF.

This clonotype was seen ten or more times. The chain couples TRBV5-1 to TRBJ2-3, with D maybe TRBD1 (6 bases). The germline CDR1 and CDR2 sequences are SGHRS and YFSETQ. The V and J ends lost 0 bases and 4 bases respectively, with 15 bases between them. The CDR3 is made up of 16 amino acids. In nucleotides, the CDR3 is TGCGCCAGCAGCTTGGGAACAGGGAATAGTGCAGATACGCAGTATTTT. Protein: CASSLGTGNSADTQYF.